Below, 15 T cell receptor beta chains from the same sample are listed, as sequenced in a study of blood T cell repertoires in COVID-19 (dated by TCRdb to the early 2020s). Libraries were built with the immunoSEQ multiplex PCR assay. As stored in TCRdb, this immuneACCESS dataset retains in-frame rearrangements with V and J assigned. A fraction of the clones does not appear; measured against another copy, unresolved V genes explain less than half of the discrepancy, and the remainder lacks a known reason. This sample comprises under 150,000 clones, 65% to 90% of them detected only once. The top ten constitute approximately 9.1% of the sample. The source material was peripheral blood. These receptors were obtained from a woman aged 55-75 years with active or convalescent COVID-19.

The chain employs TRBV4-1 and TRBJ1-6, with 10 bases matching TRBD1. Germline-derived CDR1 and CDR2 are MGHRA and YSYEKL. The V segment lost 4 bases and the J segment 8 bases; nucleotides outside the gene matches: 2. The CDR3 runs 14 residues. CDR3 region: CASSRGQGDSPLHF. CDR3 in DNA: TGCGCCAGCAGCCGCGGACAGGGGGATTCACCCCTCCACTTT.

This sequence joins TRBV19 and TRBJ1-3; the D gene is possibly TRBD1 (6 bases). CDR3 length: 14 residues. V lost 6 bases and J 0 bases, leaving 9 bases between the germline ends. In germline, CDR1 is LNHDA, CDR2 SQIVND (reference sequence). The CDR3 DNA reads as TGTGCCAGTAGAAACAGGGACTCTGGAAACACCATATATTTT. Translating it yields CASRNRDSGNTIYF. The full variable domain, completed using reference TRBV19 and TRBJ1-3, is DGGITQSPKYLFRKEGQNVTLSCEQNLNHDAMYWYRQDPGQGLRLIYYSQIVNDFQKGDIAEGYSVSREKKESFPLTVTSAQKNPTAFYLCASRNRDSGNTIYFGEGSWLTVV.

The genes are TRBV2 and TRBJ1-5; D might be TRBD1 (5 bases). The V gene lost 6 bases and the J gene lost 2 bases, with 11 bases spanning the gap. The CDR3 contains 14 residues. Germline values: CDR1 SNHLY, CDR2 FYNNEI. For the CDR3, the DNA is TGTGCCAGCAGGCCCCAGGGCGGCAATCAGCCCCAGCATTTT. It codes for CASRPQGGNQPQHF.

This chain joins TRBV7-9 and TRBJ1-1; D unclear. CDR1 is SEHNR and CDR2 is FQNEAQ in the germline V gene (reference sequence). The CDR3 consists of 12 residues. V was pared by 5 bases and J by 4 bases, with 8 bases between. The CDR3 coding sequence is TGTGCCAGCAGCAACCTCGGCACTGAAGCTTTCTTT. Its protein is CASSNLGTEAFF.

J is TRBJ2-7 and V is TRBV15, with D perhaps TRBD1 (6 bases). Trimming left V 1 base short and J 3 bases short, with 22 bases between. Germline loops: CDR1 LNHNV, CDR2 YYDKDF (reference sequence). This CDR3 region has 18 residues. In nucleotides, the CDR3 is TGTGCCACCAGCAGAGTCCCCTTAGGACAGAACGGTCTCTACGAGCAGTACTTC. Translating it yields CATSRVPLGQNGLYEQYF.

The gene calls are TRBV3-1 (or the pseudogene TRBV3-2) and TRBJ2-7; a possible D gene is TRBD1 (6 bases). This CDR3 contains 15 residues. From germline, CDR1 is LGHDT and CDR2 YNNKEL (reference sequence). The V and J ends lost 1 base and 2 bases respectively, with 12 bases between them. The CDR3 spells CASSQVPDSAYEQYF. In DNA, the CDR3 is TGTGCCAGCAGCCAAGTTCCGGACAGCGCCTACGAGCAGTACTTC.

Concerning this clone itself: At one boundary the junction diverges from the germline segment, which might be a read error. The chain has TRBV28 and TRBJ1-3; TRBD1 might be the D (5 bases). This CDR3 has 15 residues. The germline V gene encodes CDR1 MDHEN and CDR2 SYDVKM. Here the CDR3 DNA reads TGTGCCAGCAGGGCGGGGCAGTCGTTTGGAGACACCATATATTTT. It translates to CASRAGQSFGDTIYF.

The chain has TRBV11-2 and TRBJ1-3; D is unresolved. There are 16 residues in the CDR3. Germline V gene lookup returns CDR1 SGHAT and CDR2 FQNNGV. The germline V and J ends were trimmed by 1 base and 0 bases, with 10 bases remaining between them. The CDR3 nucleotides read TGTGCCAGCAGCTTAGGGTGGGCAGACTCTGGAAACACCATATATTTT. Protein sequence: CASSLGWADSGNTIYF. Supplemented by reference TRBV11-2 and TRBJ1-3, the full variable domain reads EAGVAQSPRYKIIEKRQSVAFWCNPISGHATLYWYQQILGQGPKLLIQFQNNGVVDDSQLPKDRFSAERLKGVDSTLKIQPAKLEDSAVYLCASSLGWADSGNTIYFGEGSWLTVV.

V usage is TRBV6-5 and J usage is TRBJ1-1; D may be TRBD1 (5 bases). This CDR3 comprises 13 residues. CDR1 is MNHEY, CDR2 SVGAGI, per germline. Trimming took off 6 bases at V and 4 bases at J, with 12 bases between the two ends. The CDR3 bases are TGTGCCAGCAGGCCCTCGGGGGGCACTGAAGCTTTCTTT. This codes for CASRPSGGTEAFF.

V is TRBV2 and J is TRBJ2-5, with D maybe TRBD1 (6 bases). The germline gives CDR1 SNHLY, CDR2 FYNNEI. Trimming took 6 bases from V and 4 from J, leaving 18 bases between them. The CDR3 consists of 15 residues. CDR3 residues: CASSSRGGYGETQYF. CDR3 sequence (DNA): TGTGCCAGCAGCAGCAGGGGCGGGTATGGAGAGACCCAGTACTTC.

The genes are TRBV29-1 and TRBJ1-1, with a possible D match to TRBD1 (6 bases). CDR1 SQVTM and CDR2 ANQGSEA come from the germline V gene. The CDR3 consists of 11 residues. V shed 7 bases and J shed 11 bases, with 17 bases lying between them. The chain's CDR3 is CSAGWAQGAFF. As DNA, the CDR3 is TGCAGCGCTGGTTGGGCGCAGGGGGCTTTCTTT.

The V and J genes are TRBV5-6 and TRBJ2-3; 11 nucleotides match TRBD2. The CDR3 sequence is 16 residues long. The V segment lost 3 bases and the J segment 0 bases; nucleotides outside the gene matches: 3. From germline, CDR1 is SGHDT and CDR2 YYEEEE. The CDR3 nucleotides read TGTGCCAGCAGCTGGACTAGCGGGCCTAGCACAGATACGCAGTATTTT. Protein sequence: CASSWTSGPSTDTQYF.

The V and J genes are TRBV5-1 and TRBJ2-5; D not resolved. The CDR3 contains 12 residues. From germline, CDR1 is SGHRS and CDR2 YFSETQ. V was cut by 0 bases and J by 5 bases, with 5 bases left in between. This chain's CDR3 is CASSLGAETQYF. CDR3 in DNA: TGCGCCAGCAGCTTGGGGGCGGAGACCCAGTACTTC.

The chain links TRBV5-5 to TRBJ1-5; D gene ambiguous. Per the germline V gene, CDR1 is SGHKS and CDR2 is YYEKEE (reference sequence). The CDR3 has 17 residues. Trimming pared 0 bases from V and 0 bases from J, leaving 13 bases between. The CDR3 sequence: CASSLDHRHLSNQPQHF. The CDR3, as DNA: TGTGCCAGCAGCTTGGATCACAGACACCTTAGCAATCAGCCCCAGCATTTT.

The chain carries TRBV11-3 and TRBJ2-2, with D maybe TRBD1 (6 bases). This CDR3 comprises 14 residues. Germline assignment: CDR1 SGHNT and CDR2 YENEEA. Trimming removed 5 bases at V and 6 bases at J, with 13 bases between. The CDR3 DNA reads TGTGCCAGCAGCCCCGGGACATCCGCCGGGGAGCTGTTTTTT. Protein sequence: CASSPGTSAGELFF.